This entry describes one T cell receptor beta chain. Antigen: not known. These patients, aged 18 to 65, had recently diagnosed hyperthyroidism lasting under 2 months. RNA transcripts served as the template for amplifying TCR beta CDR3 regions. During a first-round RT-PCR of the TCR CDR3, the HTBI primer set was used. TCRdb reprocessed the multiplex PCR reads via MiXCR and lists one record per CDR3 protein. This table holds about 200,000 distinct CDR3 sequences, roughly a sixth found once. These data are taken from a study of T cells in Graves' hyperthyroidism and ophthalmopathy. The overall study: Specimen type is peripheral blood, collected at initial diagnosis prior to any treatment. Study-wide points: Blood also showed most of the thyroid clonotypes that were expanded above 0.001.

V shed 7 bases and J shed 2 bases, with 18 bases lying between them. This CDR3 has 15 amino acids. The sample consisted of blood. The gene calls are TRBV12-3 or TRBV12-4 and TRBJ2-7; D remains ambiguous. The source of this sequence is a woman between 50 and 59 years old with Graves' hyperthyroidism. CDR3 DNA sequence: TGTGCCAGCAATTACCGTGGTAGGGCCGCCTACGAGCAGTACTTC. It translates to CASNYRGRAAYEQYF.